This T cell receptor beta chain came from a study of T-cell memory formation after mild COVID-19. Across the study: TCR clusters showed largely donor specificity.

With respect to this clonotype: As yet, its antigen is unknown.

From 5'RACE with constant-segment primers came TCR alpha and TCR beta cDNA libraries that carried sample barcodes and UMIs. TCRdb re-called the 5' RACE reads with MiXCR, one entry per CDR3 protein. The sample gives 400,000 to 500,000 distinct CDR3 sequences, 20% of which show up once; approximately 8.4% is in the top ten. V was cut by 1 base and J by 2 bases, with 17 bases left in between. Germline assignment: CDR1 LGHNA and CDR2 YNFKEQ. This CDR3 is built from 17 residues. Study outcomes and limitations: Clones from the second wave (peaking day 37) had unconfirmed SARS-CoV-2 specificity. Mostly located in CM and EM were contracting CD4+ clones, with contracting CD8+ clones located in EMRA.

The sequence was obtained from an adult woman who had mild COVID-19 (a few samples of this study predate the infection). Cell type and time point are not known. The sample was PBMCs or a T cell subset sorted from them (not recorded which). V usage is TRBV4-2 and J usage is TRBJ2-5; D is possibly TRBD1 or TRBD2 (5 bases each). The CDR3 region has the DNA TGTGCCAGCAGCCAAGCCGAGGGGCTAGCTAGACAAGAGACCCAGTACTTC. Translation: CASSQAEGLARQETQYF.